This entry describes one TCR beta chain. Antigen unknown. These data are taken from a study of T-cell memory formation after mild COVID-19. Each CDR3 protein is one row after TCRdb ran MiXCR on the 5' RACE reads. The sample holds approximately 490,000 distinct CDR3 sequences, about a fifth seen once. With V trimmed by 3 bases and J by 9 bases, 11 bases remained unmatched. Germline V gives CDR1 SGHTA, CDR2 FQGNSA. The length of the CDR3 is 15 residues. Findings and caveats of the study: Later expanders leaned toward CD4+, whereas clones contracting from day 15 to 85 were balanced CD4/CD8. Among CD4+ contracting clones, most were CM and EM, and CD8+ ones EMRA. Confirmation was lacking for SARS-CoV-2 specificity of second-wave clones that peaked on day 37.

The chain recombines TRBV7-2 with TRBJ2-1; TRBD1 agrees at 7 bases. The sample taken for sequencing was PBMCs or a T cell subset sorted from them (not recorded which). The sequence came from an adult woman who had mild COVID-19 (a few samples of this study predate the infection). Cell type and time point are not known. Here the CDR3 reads CASSFSLGQAGEQFF. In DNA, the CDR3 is TGTGCCAGCAGCTTTAGTTTAGGACAGGCGGGTGAGCAGTTCTTC.